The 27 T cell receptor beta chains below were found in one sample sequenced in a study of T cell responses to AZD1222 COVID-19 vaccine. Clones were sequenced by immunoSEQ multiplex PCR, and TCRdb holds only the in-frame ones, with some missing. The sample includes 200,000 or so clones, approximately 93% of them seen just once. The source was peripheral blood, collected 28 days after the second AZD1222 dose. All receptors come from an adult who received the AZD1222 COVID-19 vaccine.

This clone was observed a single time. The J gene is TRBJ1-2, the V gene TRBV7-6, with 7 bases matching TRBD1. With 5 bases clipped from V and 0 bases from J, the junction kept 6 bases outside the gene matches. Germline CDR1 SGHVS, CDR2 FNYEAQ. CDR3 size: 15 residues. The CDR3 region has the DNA TGTGCCAGCAGCCCCCGACAGGGAGCTAACTATGGCTACACCTTC. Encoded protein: CASSPRQGANYGYTF.

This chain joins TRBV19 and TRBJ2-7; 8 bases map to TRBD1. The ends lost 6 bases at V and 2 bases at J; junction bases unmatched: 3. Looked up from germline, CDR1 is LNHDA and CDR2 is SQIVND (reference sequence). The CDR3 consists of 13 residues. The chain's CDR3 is CASRQGGTYEQYF. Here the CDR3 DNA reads TGTGCCAGTAGACAGGGGGGTACCTACGAGCAGTACTTC.

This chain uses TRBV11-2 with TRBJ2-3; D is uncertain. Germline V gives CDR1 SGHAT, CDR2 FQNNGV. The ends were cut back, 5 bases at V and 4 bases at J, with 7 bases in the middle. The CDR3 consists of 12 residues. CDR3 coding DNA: TGTGCCAGCAGCCCCCAGGCAGATACGCAGTATTTT. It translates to CASSPQADTQYF.

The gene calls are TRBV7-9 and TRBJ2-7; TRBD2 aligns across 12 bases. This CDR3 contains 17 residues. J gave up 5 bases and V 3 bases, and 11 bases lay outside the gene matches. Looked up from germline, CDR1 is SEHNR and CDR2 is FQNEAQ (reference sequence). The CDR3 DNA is TGTGCCAGCAGCTTCACCCCACTACTAGCGGGGGGCCACGAGCAGTACTTC. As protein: CASSFTPLLAGGHEQYF. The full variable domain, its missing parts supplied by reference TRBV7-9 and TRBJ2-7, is DTGVSQNPRHKITKRGQNVTFRCDPISEHNRLYWYRQTLGQGPEFLTYFQNEAQLEKSRLLSDRFSAERPKGSFSTLEIQRTEQGDSAMYLCASSFTPLLAGGHEQYFGPGTRLTVT.

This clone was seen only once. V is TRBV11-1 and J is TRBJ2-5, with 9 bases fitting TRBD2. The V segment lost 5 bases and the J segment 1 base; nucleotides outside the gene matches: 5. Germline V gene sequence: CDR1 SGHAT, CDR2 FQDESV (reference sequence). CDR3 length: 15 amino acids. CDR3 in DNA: TGTGCCAGCAGCCCCGGGCGGGGGGGCCAAGAGACCCAGTACTTC. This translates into CASSPGRGGQETQYF.

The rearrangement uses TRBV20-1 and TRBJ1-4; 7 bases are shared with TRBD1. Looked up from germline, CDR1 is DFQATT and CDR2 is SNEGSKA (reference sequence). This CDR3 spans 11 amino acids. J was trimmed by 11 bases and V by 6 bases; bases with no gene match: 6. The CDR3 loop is CSATTGAKLFF. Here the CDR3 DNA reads TGCAGTGCCACCACAGGGGCGAAACTGTTTTTT.

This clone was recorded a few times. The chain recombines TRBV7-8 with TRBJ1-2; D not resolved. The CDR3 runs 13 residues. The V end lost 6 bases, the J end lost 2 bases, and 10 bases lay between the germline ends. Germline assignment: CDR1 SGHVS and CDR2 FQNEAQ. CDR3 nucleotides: TGTGCCAGCAGTGATGAGGGCAACTATGGCTACACCTTC. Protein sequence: CASSDEGNYGYTF. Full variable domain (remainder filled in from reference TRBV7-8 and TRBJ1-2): GAGVSQSPRYKVAKRGQDVALRCDPISGHVSLFWYQQALGQGPEFLTYFQNEAQLDKSGLPSDRFFAERPEGSVSTLKIQRTQQEDSAVYLCASSDEGNYGYTFGSGTRLTVV.

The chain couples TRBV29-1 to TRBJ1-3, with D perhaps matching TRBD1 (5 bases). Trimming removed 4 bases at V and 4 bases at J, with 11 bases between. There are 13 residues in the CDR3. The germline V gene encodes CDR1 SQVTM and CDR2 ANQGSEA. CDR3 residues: CSVAGPEGNTIYF. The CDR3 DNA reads TGCAGCGTTGCGGGACCTGAAGGAAACACCATATATTTT.

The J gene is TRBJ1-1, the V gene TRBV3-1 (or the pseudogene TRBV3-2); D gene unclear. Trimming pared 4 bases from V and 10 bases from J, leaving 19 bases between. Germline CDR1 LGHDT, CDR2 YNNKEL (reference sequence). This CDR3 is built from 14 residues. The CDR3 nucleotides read TGTGCCAGCAGCCTAGGTCAAACGGGGAGTGGAGCTTTCTTT. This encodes CASSLGQTGSGAFF.

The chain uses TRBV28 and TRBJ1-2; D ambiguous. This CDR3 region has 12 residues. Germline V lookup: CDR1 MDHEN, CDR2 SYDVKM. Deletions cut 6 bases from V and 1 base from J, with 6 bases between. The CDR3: CASRVVNYGYTF. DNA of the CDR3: TGTGCCAGCAGGGTAGTTAACTATGGCTACACCTTC.

The DNA of the CDR3 is TGTGCCAGCAGCAATTGGGGGGGCGCAGCCAAAAACATTCAGTACTTC. Its protein product is CASSNWGGAAKNIQYF. The chain employs TRBV21-1 and TRBJ2-4; the table assigns TRBD2, which was not confirmed against the DNA. TRBV21-1 is a recognized pseudogene. This CDR3 has 16 residues.

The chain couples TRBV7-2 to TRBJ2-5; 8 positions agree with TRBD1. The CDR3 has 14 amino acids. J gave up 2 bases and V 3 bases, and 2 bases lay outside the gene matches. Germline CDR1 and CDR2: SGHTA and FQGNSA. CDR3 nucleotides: TGTGCCAGCAGCTTCGACAGGGGTCAAGAGACCCAGTACTTC. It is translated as CASSFDRGQETQYF.

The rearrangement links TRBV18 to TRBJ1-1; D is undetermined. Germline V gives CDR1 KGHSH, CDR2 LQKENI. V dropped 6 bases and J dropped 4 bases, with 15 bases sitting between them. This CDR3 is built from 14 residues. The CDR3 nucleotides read TGTGCCAGCTCCCACGAATCCGTTGGCACTGAAGCTTTCTTT. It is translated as CASSHESVGTEAFF.

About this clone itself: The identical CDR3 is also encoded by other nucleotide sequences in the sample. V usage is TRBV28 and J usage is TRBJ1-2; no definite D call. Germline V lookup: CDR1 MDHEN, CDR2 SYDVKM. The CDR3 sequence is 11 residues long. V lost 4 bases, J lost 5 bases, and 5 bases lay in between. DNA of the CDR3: TGTGCCAGCAGTTCGAATTATGGCTACACCTTC. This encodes CASSSNYGYTF.

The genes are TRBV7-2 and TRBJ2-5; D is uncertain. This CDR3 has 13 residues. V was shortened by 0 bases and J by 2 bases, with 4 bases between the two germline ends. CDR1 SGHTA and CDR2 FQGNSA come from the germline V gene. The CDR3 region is CASSLAQQETQYF. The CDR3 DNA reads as TGTGCCAGCAGCTTAGCTCAGCAAGAGACCCAGTACTTC.

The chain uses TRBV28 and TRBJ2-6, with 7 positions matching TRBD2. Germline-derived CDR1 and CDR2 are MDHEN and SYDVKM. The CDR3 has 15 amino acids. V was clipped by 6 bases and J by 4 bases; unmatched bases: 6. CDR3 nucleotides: TGTGCCAGCAGCCCAGGACTAGAGGGGGCCAACGTCCTGACTTTC. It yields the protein CASSPGLEGANVLTF.

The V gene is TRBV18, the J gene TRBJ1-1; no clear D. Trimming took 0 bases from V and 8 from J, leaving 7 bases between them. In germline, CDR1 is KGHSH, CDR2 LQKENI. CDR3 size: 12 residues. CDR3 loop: CASSPPDGEAFF. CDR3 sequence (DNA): TGTGCCAGCTCACCACCGGACGGGGAAGCTTTCTTT.

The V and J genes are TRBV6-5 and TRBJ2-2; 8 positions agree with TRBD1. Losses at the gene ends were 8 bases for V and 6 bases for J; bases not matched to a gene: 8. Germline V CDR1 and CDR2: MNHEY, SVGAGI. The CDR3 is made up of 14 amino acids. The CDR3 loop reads CASSRPQGAGELFF. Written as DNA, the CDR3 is TGTGCCAGCTCGCGACCACAGGGGGCCGGGGAGCTGTTTTTT.

The CDR3 reads CASTYRQGRTEAFF. The CDR3 DNA reads as TGTGCCAGCACTTACCGACAGGGGCGCACTGAAGCTTTCTTT. The chain has TRBV27 and TRBJ1-1, with 8 bases lining up with TRBD1. CDR1 and CDR2 from the germline V gene are MNHEY and SMNVEV (reference sequence). The trim removed 7 bases at V and 4 bases at J, leaving 8 bases unmatched. The CDR3 spans 14 residues.

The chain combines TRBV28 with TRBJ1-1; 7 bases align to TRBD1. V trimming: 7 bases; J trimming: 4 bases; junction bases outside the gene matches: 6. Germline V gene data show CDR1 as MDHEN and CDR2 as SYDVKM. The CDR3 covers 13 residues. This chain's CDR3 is CASNRGGITEAFF. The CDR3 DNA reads TGTGCCAGCAACAGAGGGGGCATCACTGAAGCTTTCTTT. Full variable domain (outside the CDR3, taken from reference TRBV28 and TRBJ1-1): DVKVTQSSRYLVKRTGEKVFLECVQDMDHENMFWYRQDPGLGLRLIYFSYDVKMKEKGDIPEGYSVSREKKERFSLILESASTNQTSMYLCASNRGGITEAFFGQGTRLTVV.

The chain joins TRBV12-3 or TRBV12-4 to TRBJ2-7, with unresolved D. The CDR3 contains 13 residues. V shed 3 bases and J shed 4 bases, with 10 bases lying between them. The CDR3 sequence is CASSLIAGYEQYF. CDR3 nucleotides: TGTGCCAGCAGTTTGATTGCCGGTTACGAGCAGTACTTC.

The CDR3 sequence is CASSLGGGQDYEQYF. The CDR3 DNA reads TGTGCCAGCAGCTTAGGAGGAGGACAGGACTACGAGCAGTACTTC. The V call is TRBV11-3, the J call TRBJ2-7, with 7 bases matching TRBD1. The V segment lost 1 base and the J segment 3 bases; nucleotides outside the gene matches: 6. The CDR3 totals 15 residues. The germline V gene has CDR1 SGHNT and CDR2 YENEEA.

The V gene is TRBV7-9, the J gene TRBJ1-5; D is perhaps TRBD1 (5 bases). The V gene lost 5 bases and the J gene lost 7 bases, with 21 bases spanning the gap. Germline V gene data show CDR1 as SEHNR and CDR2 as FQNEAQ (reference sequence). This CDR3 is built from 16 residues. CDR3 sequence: CASSPQGGVVGQPQHF. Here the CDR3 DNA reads TGTGCCAGCAGCCCCCAGGGCGGGGTGGTAGGACAGCCCCAGCATTTT.

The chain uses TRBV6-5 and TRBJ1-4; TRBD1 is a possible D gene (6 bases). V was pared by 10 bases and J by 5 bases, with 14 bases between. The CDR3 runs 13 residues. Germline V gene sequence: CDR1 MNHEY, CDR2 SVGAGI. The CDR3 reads CATKRGANEKLFF. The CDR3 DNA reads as TGTGCCACTAAGCGGGGGGCGAATGAAAAACTGTTTTTT.

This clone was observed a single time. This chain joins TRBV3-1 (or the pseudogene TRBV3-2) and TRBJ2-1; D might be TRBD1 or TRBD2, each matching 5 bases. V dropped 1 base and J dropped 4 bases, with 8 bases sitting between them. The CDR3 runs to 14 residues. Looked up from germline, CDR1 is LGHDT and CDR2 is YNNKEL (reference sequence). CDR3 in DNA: TGTGCCAGCAGCCAAGCGGGGCGATACAATGAGCAGTTCTTC. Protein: CASSQAGRYNEQFF.

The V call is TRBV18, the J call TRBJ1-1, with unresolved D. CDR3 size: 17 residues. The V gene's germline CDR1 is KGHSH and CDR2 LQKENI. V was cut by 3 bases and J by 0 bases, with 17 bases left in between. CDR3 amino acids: CASSPRAGAAMNTEAFF. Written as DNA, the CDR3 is TGTGCCAGCTCACCCCGGGCAGGAGCTGCAATGAACACTGAAGCTTTCTTT.

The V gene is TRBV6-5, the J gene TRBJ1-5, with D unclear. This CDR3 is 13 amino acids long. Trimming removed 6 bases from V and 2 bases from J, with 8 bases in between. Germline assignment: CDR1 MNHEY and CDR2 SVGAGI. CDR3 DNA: TGTGCCAGCAGGGGAAGTGGCAATCAGCCCCAGCATTTT. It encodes CASRGSGNQPQHF.